Below, 32 T cell receptor beta chains from the same sample are listed, as sequenced in a study of identical twins. TCRdb reprocessed the 5' RACE reads with MiXCR, giving one entry per CDR3 protein. The sample includes around 530,000 distinct CDR3 sequences, nearly 15% of them seen just once. These same records also appear under a second study, on yellow fever vaccine responses in identical twins.

Sequenced input: CD4+ T cells sorted from blood. The receptors were sampled from a young woman in good health.

This clonotype was counted between two and nine times. This chain uses TRBV6-5 with TRBJ1-6, with a possible D match to TRBD1 (5 bases). This CDR3 region has 13 residues. Trimming left V 0 bases short and J 15 bases short, with 12 bases between. Germline values: CDR1 MNHEY, CDR2 SVGAGI. Here the CDR3 reads CASSYSKGEHLHF. The CDR3 region has the DNA TGTGCCAGCAGTTACTCGAAAGGGGAGCACCTCCACTTT.

The sample holds many counts of this clonotype. The J gene is TRBJ2-3, the V gene TRBV15; D gene ambiguous. From germline, CDR1 is LNHNV and CDR2 YYDKDF (reference sequence). Trimming took off 7 bases at V and 1 base at J, with 9 bases between the two ends. This CDR3 contains 13 residues. CDR3: CATTRRGTDTQYF. For the CDR3, the DNA is TGTGCCACCACTCGGAGAGGCACAGATACGCAGTATTTT.

The chain uses TRBV5-6 and TRBJ2-7; no firm D call. With 4 bases removed from V and 2 bases from J, the gap between germline ends came to 10 bases. CDR3 length: 13 amino acids. CDR1 is SGHDT and CDR2 is YYEEEE in the germline V gene. CDR3 nucleotide sequence: TGTGCCAGCAGCCGAATAGGCCCCTACGAGCAGTACTTC. As protein: CASSRIGPYEQYF.

The chain is built from TRBV5-1 and TRBJ2-5; D unresolved. The CDR3 has 14 residues. Germline CDR1 and CDR2: SGHRS and YFSETQ. Deletions cut 1 base from V and 3 bases from J, with 10 bases between. CDR3 bases: TGCGCCAGCAGCTTGAAGGACGGCAAAGAGACCCAGTACTTC. Its translation: CASSLKDGKETQYF.

The chain links TRBV20-1 to TRBJ1-5; D is perhaps TRBD1 (5 bases). Germline CDR1 DFQATT, CDR2 SNEGSKA (reference sequence). The CDR3 runs 13 residues. The V end lost 5 bases, the J end lost 4 bases, and 12 bases lay between the germline ends. CDR3 nucleotide sequence: TGCAGTGCTGGGGGGACTGATAATCAGCCCCAGCATTTT. It translates to CSAGGTDNQPQHF.

This clonotype has more than one count but fewer than ten. The chain combines TRBV18 with TRBJ1-4, with no clear D. Germline V CDR1 and CDR2: KGHSH, LQKENI. This CDR3 comprises 15 residues. V was shortened by 6 bases and J by 0 bases, with 11 bases between the two germline ends. CDR3 bases: TGTGCCAGCTCTCCAAATCGAACAACTAATGAAAAACTGTTTTTT. The encoded protein is CASSPNRTTNEKLFF.

The rearrangement uses TRBV5-1 and TRBJ2-2; no clear D. The V gene's germline CDR1 is SGHRS and CDR2 YFSETQ. The CDR3 has 15 residues. V gave up 3 bases and J gave up 8 bases, with 17 bases separating them. CDR3 sequence (DNA): TGCGCCAGCAGCTATGGACCTATTACCAGTGGGGAGCTGTTTTTT. Translating it yields CASSYGPITSGELFF.

The rearrangement uses TRBV3-1 and TRBJ2-1, with 7 bases aligning to TRBD2. CDR1 LGHDT and CDR2 YNNKEL come from the germline V gene (reference sequence). Losses at the gene ends were 5 bases for V and 6 bases for J; bases not matched to a gene: 16. This CDR3 region has 17 residues. CDR3 loop: CASSSKGSGGSLNEQFF. CDR3 in DNA: TGTGCCAGCAGCTCCAAGGGGAGTGGCGGGAGTCTCAATGAGCAGTTCTTC.

V and J are TRBV7-3 and TRBJ2-3; weak D call: TRBD2 (5 bases). The CDR3 spans 15 residues. CDR1 and CDR2 from the germline V gene are SGHTA and FQGTGA. Trimming removed 5 bases at V and 3 bases at J, with 15 bases between. The CDR3 protein is CASSQQPTGTDTQYF. The DNA for the CDR3 is TGTGCCAGCAGCCAACAACCCACGGGAACAGATACGCAGTATTTT.

This clonotype was detected only a few times. This sequence joins TRBV5-1 and TRBJ2-1; 8 positions agree with TRBD2. Germline-derived CDR1 and CDR2 are SGHRS and YFSETQ. V lost 2 bases and J lost 8; bases outside the gene matches: 9. The CDR3 totals 15 residues. DNA of the CDR3: TGCGCCAGCAGCTTTATTAGCGGGGAGAGGGATGAGCAGTTCTTC. Protein product: CASSFISGERDEQFF.

The chain links TRBV28 to TRBJ2-7, with 7 bases lining up with TRBD2. The germline CDR1 and CDR2 sequences are MDHEN and SYDVKM. The trim removed 5 bases at V and 3 bases at J, leaving 7 bases unmatched. This CDR3 has 14 residues. In DNA form, the CDR3 reads TGTGCCAGCAGTACCACGGGGGAGGGCTACGAGCAGTACTTC. Translating it yields CASSTTGEGYEQYF.

This clonotype was picked up a small number of times. This rearrangement joins TRBV9 to TRBJ1-6; 7 bases match TRBD1. Germline V gene sequence: CDR1 SGDLS, CDR2 YYNGEE. CDR3 size: 18 residues. V lost 1 base, J lost 6 bases, and 13 bases stayed unmatched. This CDR3 is CASSVTWDRQASNSPLHF. CDR3 in DNA: TGTGCCAGCAGCGTAACGTGGGACAGACAAGCCTCTAATTCACCCCTCCACTTT.

The chain uses TRBV6-1 and TRBJ2-1, with 7 bases that match TRBD2. Germline V gene data show CDR1 as MNHNS and CDR2 as SASEGT. V dropped 6 bases and J dropped 5; count of bases not matched to a gene: 13. The CDR3 loop spans 16 amino acids. The CDR3: CASRWGGGPPHNEQFF. The DNA of the CDR3 is TGTGCCAGCAGGTGGGGGGGTGGCCCCCCCCACAATGAGCAGTTCTTC.

This sequence joins TRBV11-3 and TRBJ2-1; D gene uncertain. The CDR3 loop spans 16 amino acids. CDR1 is SGHNT and CDR2 is YENEEA in the germline V gene. V gave up 5 bases and J gave up 6 bases, with 20 bases separating them. The chain's CDR3 is CASSTELGKASNEQFF. The CDR3 DNA is TGTGCCAGCAGCACCGAGCTAGGGAAGGCGTCCAATGAGCAGTTCTTC.

This clonotype was seen more than once but under ten times. CDR3 amino acids: CASSFGGLFSTNEKLFF. The CDR3 nucleotides are TGTGCCAGCAGCTTCGGTGGGCTTTTCAGCACTAATGAAAAACTGTTTTTT. The V call is TRBV7-9, the J call TRBJ1-4, with D uncertain. This CDR3 region has 17 residues. V lost 3 bases and J lost 2, with 16 bases in between. The germline CDR1 and CDR2 sequences are SEHNR and FQNEAQ (reference sequence).

This clonotype has just a few counts. The V gene is TRBV7-2, the J gene TRBJ2-2, with D unresolved. Deletions cut 0 bases from V and 0 bases from J, with 11 bases between. This CDR3 region has 17 residues. Germline V gene data show CDR1 as SGHTA and CDR2 as FQGNSA. CDR3 nucleotide sequence: TGTGCCAGCAGCTTAGCGGCGACAAAAGCGAACACCGGGGAGCTGTTTTTT. It translates to CASSLAATKANTGELFF.

V gene TRBV20-1 combines with J gene TRBJ2-7; D may be TRBD1 (6 bases). V was trimmed by 3 bases and J by 4 bases, leaving 13 bases between them. Germline V gives CDR1 DFQATT, CDR2 SNEGSKA (reference sequence). This CDR3 contains 13 residues. DNA for the CDR3: TGCAGTGCTAGTCGGGCAGGGGTGTACGAGCAGTACGTC. Amino acid sequence: CSASRAGVYEQYV.

This chain links TRBV12-5 with TRBJ2-3; 11 bases fit TRBD2. CDR3 length: 17 amino acids. Germline V gene data show CDR1 as LGHNT and CDR2 as FRNRAP. The ends lost 4 bases at V and 3 bases at J; junction bases unmatched: 9. The DNA of the CDR3 is TGTGCTAGTGGTTCTAGACTAGCGGGGAGGTGGACAGATACGCAGTATTTT. This codes for CASGSRLAGRWTDTQYF.

The chain employs TRBV9 and TRBJ2-1; no reliable D call. The CDR3 is made up of 16 amino acids. Germline loops: CDR1 SGDLS, CDR2 YYNGEE. V shed 1 base and J shed 0 bases, with 11 bases lying between them. This CDR3 is CASSVHLEPSYNEQFF. The DNA of the CDR3 is TGTGCCAGCAGCGTACACTTGGAACCCTCCTACAATGAGCAGTTCTTC.

This chain joins TRBV5-1 and TRBJ2-1; D not resolved. CDR1 is SGHRS, CDR2 YFSETQ, per germline. The ends were cut back, 0 bases at V and 10 bases at J, with 11 bases in the middle. This CDR3 is built from 13 residues. This chain's CDR3 is CASSLESGREQFF. The CDR3 DNA reads as TGCGCCAGCAGCTTGGAATCCGGCAGGGAGCAGTTCTTC.

In its sample, this clonotype was seen a few times. V and J are TRBV12-3 or TRBV12-4 and TRBJ1-6; 8 bases map to TRBD1. V trimming: 5 bases; J trimming: 0 bases; junction bases outside the gene matches: 6. The CDR3 runs 17 residues. The chain's CDR3 is CASSIQTGGSYNSPLHF. CDR3 sequence (DNA): TGTGCCAGCAGTATCCAAACAGGGGGCTCCTATAATTCACCCCTCCACTTT.

This clonotype was counted only a few times. This rearrangement joins TRBV20-1 to TRBJ1-5, with D possibly being TRBD1 (5 bases). Trimming took 6 bases from V and 0 from J, leaving 15 bases between them. The length of the CDR3 is 15 residues. From germline, CDR1 is DFQATT and CDR2 SNEGSKA (reference sequence). The CDR3, as DNA: TGCAGTGCCCGAACCGGGACGGTTAGCAATCAGCCCCAGCATTTT. Translating it yields CSARTGTVSNQPQHF.

The rearrangement joins TRBV4-1 to TRBJ2-3, with 12 bases aligning to TRBD2. This CDR3 spans 18 amino acids. Per the germline V gene, CDR1 is MGHRA and CDR2 is YSYEKL. V dropped 3 bases and J dropped 4; count of bases not matched to a gene: 11. CDR3 bases: TGCGCCAGCAGCCACCGCGGGGCTAGCGGGAGGGAGTCAGATACGCAGTATTTT. Protein sequence: CASSHRGASGRESDTQYF.

This clonotype was seen more than once but under ten times. The V and J genes are TRBV7-7 and TRBJ2-5; D is tentatively TRBD1 or TRBD2 (5 bases each). The CDR3 length is 15 residues. V lost 1 base and J lost 7, with 16 bases in between. The germline V gene encodes CDR1 SSHAT and CDR2 FNYEAQ (reference sequence). CDR3 DNA: TGTGCCAGCAGCTTAGATCAGACAGCGGTTGGGACCCAGTACTTC. Protein sequence: CASSLDQTAVGTQYF.

The table lists this clonotype with many counts. The chain couples TRBV24-1 to TRBJ2-1, with D perhaps matching TRBD2 (5 bases). The ends were cut back, 4 bases at V and 6 bases at J, with 24 bases in the middle. The V gene's germline CDR1 is KGHDR and CDR2 SFDVKD. The CDR3 extends over 18 amino acids. This CDR3 reads CATSDPASHQRAANEQFF. Written as DNA, the CDR3 is TGTGCCACCAGTGACCCTGCTAGCCATCAAAGGGCAGCCAATGAGCAGTTCTTC.

The chain links TRBV20-1 to TRBJ2-5, with D possibly TRBD2 on 6 matching bases. Trimming stripped 1 base from V and 5 bases from J, with 17 bases between. Per the germline V gene, CDR1 is DFQATT and CDR2 is SNEGSKA (reference sequence). The CDR3 spans 15 residues. The CDR3 coding sequence is TGCAGTGCTAGAGGTGGAGCGGGTTTAAGGGAGACCCAGTACTTC. Protein sequence: CSARGGAGLRETQYF.

The rearrangement uses TRBV5-1 and TRBJ2-3, with unresolved D. Looked up from germline, CDR1 is SGHRS and CDR2 is YFSETQ. The CDR3 runs to 15 residues. Trimming stripped 0 bases from V and 0 bases from J, with 8 bases between. The chain's CDR3 is CASSLEQSSTDTQYF. The CDR3 nucleotides read TGCGCCAGCAGCTTGGAACAGTCGAGCACAGATACGCAGTATTTT.

At least ten counts were recorded for this clonotype. V is TRBV20-1 and J is TRBJ2-1; D call uncertain. CDR3 length equals 14 residues. The V gene lost 3 bases and the J gene lost 16 bases, with 25 bases spanning the gap. Germline CDR1 reads DFQATT; CDR2 reads SNEGSKA (reference sequence). In DNA, the CDR3 is TGCAGTGCTAGTCCCACCCAAGAAATGAGAAGCCGCTTCTTC. Its protein product is CSASPTQEMRSRFF.

This clonotype was found a few times. Here the CDR3 reads CASSEQENYGYTF. DNA of the CDR3: TGCGCCAGCAGTGAGCAGGAAAACTATGGCTACACCTTC. This rearrangement joins TRBV10-2 to TRBJ1-2, with D hard to call. CDR1 and CDR2 (germline): WSHSY, SAAADI. The CDR3 has 13 amino acids. V shed 2 bases and J shed 2 bases, with 6 bases lying between them.

This clonotype showed up just a few times. V gene TRBV5-1 combines with J gene TRBJ2-3; 10 bases line up with TRBD1. CDR3 length: 16 residues. The junction had 9 bases not matched to a gene; V was cut back by 4 bases and J by 4 bases. Germline values: CDR1 SGHRS, CDR2 YFSETQ. The CDR3 region is CASSPYGTGVSDTQYF. The CDR3 nucleotides are TGCGCCAGCAGCCCTTACGGGACAGGGGTTTCAGATACGCAGTATTTT.

The rearrangement links TRBV10-3 to TRBJ2-3, with 12 bases identical to TRBD2. The germline V gene has CDR1 ENHRY and CDR2 SYGVKD. The CDR3 is made up of 16 amino acids. Trimming removed 4 bases from V and 4 bases from J; junction bases left unmatched: 6. CDR3 sequence reads: CAISGLAGAGADTQYF. The CDR3 nucleotides read TGTGCCATCAGTGGACTAGCGGGGGCCGGCGCAGATACGCAGTATTTT.

The rearrangement links TRBV20-1 to TRBJ2-2; the match to TRBD2 covers 10 bases. V dropped 6 bases and J dropped 4; count of bases not matched to a gene: 8. CDR1 is DFQATT, CDR2 SNEGSKA, per germline (reference sequence). The CDR3 length is 15 residues. For the CDR3, the DNA is TGCAGTGCCGGAAGAGCGGGGGGGCGCACCGGGGAGCTGTTTTTT. This gives the protein CSAGRAGGRTGELFF.